The 30 T cell receptor beta chains below were found in one sample sequenced in a study of T cells in localized non-small cell lung cancer. Clones were sequenced by immunoSEQ multiplex PCR, and TCRdb holds only the in-frame ones, with some missing. Of about 31,000 clones in the sample, roughly 92% were seen once. The sample was peripheral blood, taken before any cancer treatment. The source of these receptors is a woman aged 35 to 69 with stage I lung adenocarcinoma.

The rearrangement links TRBV11-2 to TRBJ2-2; no definite D call. The CDR3 has 13 amino acids. Germline values: CDR1 SGHAT, CDR2 FQNNGV. V lost 1 base to trimming and J lost 1 base, with 1 base between them. Here the CDR3 reads CASSLVNTGELFF. The DNA for the CDR3 is TGTGCCAGCAGCTTAGTGAACACCGGGGAGCTGTTTTTT. Based on the CDR3 plus reference TRBV11-2 and TRBJ2-2, the full variable domain is EAGVAQSPRYKIIEKRQSVAFWCNPISGHATLYWYQQILGQGPKLLIQFQNNGVVDDSQLPKDRFSAERLKGVDSTLKIQPAKLEDSAVYLCASSLVNTGELFFGEGSRLTVL.

The chain joins TRBV18 to TRBJ1-1; D not resolved. Trimming removed 2 bases from V and 1 base from J, with 11 bases in between. The CDR3 is 15 amino acids. CDR1 and CDR2 (germline): KGHSH, LQKENI. CDR3 loop: CASSPGSGKNTEAFF. The CDR3 nucleotides read TGTGCCAGCTCACCAGGGTCCGGGAAGAACACTGAAGCTTTCTTT.

The V and J genes are TRBV5-5 and TRBJ1-5; 8 bases line up with TRBD1. Per germline, CDR1 SGHKS and CDR2 YYEKEE (reference sequence). The V segment lost 0 bases and the J segment 7 bases; nucleotides outside the gene matches: 9. The CDR3 extends over 16 amino acids. CDR3 DNA sequence: TGTGCCAGCAGCTTGGCAGGGGGCTGGTCCGGCCAGCCCCAGCATTTT. Translated: CASSLAGGWSGQPQHF.

As concerns this clone: Other nucleotide sequences in the sample specify the same CDR3. The chain is built from TRBV18 and TRBJ1-1; no clear D gene. The germline gives CDR1 KGHSH, CDR2 LQKENI. CDR3 size: 12 residues. V lost 2 bases and J 3 bases, leaving 4 bases between the germline ends. The CDR3 here is CASSPRDTEAFF. Written as DNA, the CDR3 is TGTGCCAGCTCACCAAGGGACACTGAAGCTTTCTTT. The whole variable domain, filled in from reference TRBV18 and TRBJ1-1, reads NAGVMQNPRHLVRRRGQEARLRCSPMKGHSHVYWYRQLPEEGLKFMVYLQKENIIDESGMPKERFSAEFPKEGPSILRIQQVVRGDSAAYFCASSPRDTEAFFGQGTRLTVV.

This clone was seen more than once but under ten times. CDR3 amino acids: CASSHNLGDYGYTF. The CDR3 nucleotides are TGCGCCAGCAGCCACAATCTAGGCGACTATGGCTACACCTTC. The rearrangement uses TRBV4-3 and TRBJ1-2; D unresolved. Trimming removed 3 bases from V and 3 bases from J, with 11 bases in between. CDR1 LGHNA and CDR2 YSLEER come from the germline V gene. The CDR3 sequence is 14 residues long.

The chain carries TRBV4-3 and TRBJ1-1; D not resolved. Trimming took off 0 bases at V and 1 base at J, with 6 bases between the two ends. The CDR3 covers 14 residues. Germline V lookup: CDR1 LGHNA, CDR2 YSLEER. The DNA for the CDR3 is TGCGCCAGCAGCCAAGAATGGAGGAACACTGAAGCTTTCTTT. It codes for CASSQEWRNTEAFF.

This chain uses TRBV7-8 with TRBJ1-3, with a possible D match to TRBD1 (5 bases). V dropped 5 bases and J dropped 5 bases, with 16 bases sitting between them. The CDR3 runs to 15 residues. Germline V gene sequence: CDR1 SGHVS, CDR2 FQNEAQ. CDR3 in amino acids: CASSQGEQARNTIYF. CDR3 DNA sequence: TGTGCCAGCAGCCAAGGGGAGCAGGCCCGAAACACCATATATTTT.

The J gene is TRBJ2-1, the V gene TRBV29-1; TRBD1 matches at 11 bases. Trimming took 7 bases from V and 8 from J; bases not matched to a gene: 10. The V gene's germline CDR1 is SQVTM and CDR2 ANQGSEA. The CDR3 length is 14 residues. CDR3 bases: TGCAGCGGTTCTCCGGGACAGGGGGGTTATGAGCAGTTCTTC. It yields the protein CSGSPGQGGYEQFF.

The chain employs TRBV28 and TRBJ1-4; TRBD1 agrees at 7 bases. The CDR3 loop spans 14 amino acids. The germline gives CDR1 MDHEN, CDR2 SYDVKM. The V and J ends lost 3 bases and 6 bases, in that order; junction bases with no gene match: 4. As DNA, the CDR3 is TGTGCCAGCAGTTTGGGACAGTGGTATGAAAAACTGTTTTTT. Its translation: CASSLGQWYEKLFF.

This clone was recorded once. The V gene is TRBV7-7, the J gene TRBJ2-3; TRBD1 might be the D (6 bases). The germline V gene encodes CDR1 SSHAT and CDR2 FNYEAQ (reference sequence). This CDR3 has 13 amino acids. The germline V and J ends were trimmed by 5 bases and 3 bases, with 9 bases remaining between them. CDR3 residues: CASSRQGTDTQYF. In nucleotides, the CDR3 is TGTGCCAGCAGCCGTCAGGGGACAGATACGCAGTATTTT.

This chain links TRBV11-3 with TRBJ2-7; the match to TRBD1 covers 8 bases. Germline CDR1 reads SGHNT; CDR2 reads YENEEA. The CDR3 totals 15 residues. V lost 1 base to trimming and J lost 3 bases; unmatched junction nucleotides: 5. Here the CDR3 reads CASSLVRDRIYEQYF. The CDR3 region has the DNA TGTGCCAGCAGCTTAGTCCGGGACAGGATCTACGAGCAGTACTTC.

This chain joins TRBV29-1 and TRBJ1-1; D call uncertain. Germline assignment: CDR1 SQVTM and CDR2 ANQGSEA. Deletions cut 6 bases from V and 3 bases from J, with 17 bases between. This CDR3 spans 14 amino acids. CDR3 protein: CSVDDTLKDTEAFF. The CDR3 DNA is TGCAGCGTCGACGATACACTGAAAGACACTGAAGCTTTCTTT.

The chain joins TRBV29-1 to TRBJ2-6, with no clear D. The germline CDR1 and CDR2 sequences are SQVTM and ANQGSEA. The CDR3 is 13 residues long. Trimming cost V 5 bases and J 1 base, with 6 bases left between them. As DNA, the CDR3 is TGCAGCGTTTTTTCTTCTGGGGCCAACGTCCTGACTTTC. This translates into CSVFSSGANVLTF.

The V gene is TRBV15, the J gene TRBJ1-5; D gene ambiguous. The CDR3 is made up of 16 amino acids. Germline V lookup: CDR1 LNHNV, CDR2 YYDKDF (reference sequence). V lost 5 bases, J lost 3 bases, and 17 bases lay in between. This CDR3 is CATSDETRVVNQPQHF. The CDR3 region has the DNA TGTGCCACCAGCGACGAGACCCGGGTAGTCAATCAGCCCCAGCATTTT. Together with reference TRBV15 and TRBJ1-5, the CDR3 gives the full variable domain: DAMVIQNPRYQVTQFGKPVTLSCSQTLNHNVMYWYQQKSSQAPKLLFHYYDKDFNNEADTPDNFQSRRPNTSFCFLDIRSPGLGDTAMYLCATSDETRVVNQPQHFGDGTRLSIL.

The chain employs TRBV5-4 and TRBJ2-5; D perhaps matches TRBD2 (7 bases). Trimming removed 0 bases from V and 2 bases from J, with 17 bases in between. Germline V gives CDR1 SGHNT, CDR2 YYREEE (reference sequence). This CDR3 region has 17 residues. The CDR3 reads CASSLDGAGAPQETQYF. DNA of the CDR3: TGTGCCAGCAGCTTGGATGGGGCGGGGGCCCCGCAAGAGACCCAGTACTTC. The full variable domain, its missing parts supplied by reference TRBV5-4 and TRBJ2-5, is ETGVTQSPTHLIKTRGQQVTLRCSSQSGHNTVSWYQQALGQGPQFIFQYYREEENGRGNFPPRFSGLQFPNYSSELNVNALELDDSALYLCASSLDGAGAPQETQYFGPGTRLLVL.

The chain is built from TRBV9 and TRBJ1-4; D call uncertain. Per the germline V gene, CDR1 is SGDLS and CDR2 is YYNGEE. Trimming cost V 6 bases and J 3 bases, with 9 bases left between them. The CDR3 runs 13 residues. The CDR3 protein is CASNTGPNEKLFF. The DNA of the CDR3 is TGTGCCAGCAATACCGGTCCTAATGAAAAACTGTTTTTT.

As for this clone: The sample holds other DNA sequences that translate to the same CDR3. The chain carries TRBV19 and TRBJ2-6; 8 bases align to TRBD1. V shed 3 bases, J shed 4 bases, and the junction held 8 bases outside the gene matches. CDR1 is LNHDA, CDR2 SQIVND, per germline (reference sequence). This CDR3 has 17 residues. CDR3 region: CASSIRQGAGGANVLTF. In DNA, the CDR3 is TGTGCCAGTAGTATTAGGCAGGGGGCGGGGGGGGCCAACGTCCTGACTTTC.

V usage is TRBV6-1 and J usage is TRBJ2-5, with D possibly called TRBD1 or TRBD2 (5 bases each). CDR1 and CDR2 from the germline V gene are MNHNS and SASEGT. The CDR3 extends over 13 amino acids. Deletions cut 6 bases from V and 4 bases from J, with 12 bases between. The CDR3, as DNA: TGTGCCAGCAGGCGTTTTGGGGGAGAGACCCAGTACTTC. Its protein product is CASRRFGGETQYF.

The V and J genes are TRBV5-4 and TRBJ2-7; D remains unclear. The germline CDR1 and CDR2 sequences are SGHNT and YYREEE (reference sequence). Trimming shortened V by 0 bases and J by 0 bases, and 13 bases separated the two germline ends. The CDR3 contains 16 residues. CDR3 sequence: CASSLGRPSSSYEQYF. CDR3 in DNA: TGTGCCAGCAGCTTGGGCAGGCCCTCGAGCTCCTACGAGCAGTACTTC.

J is TRBJ2-7 and V is TRBV27; D is uncertain. V dropped 0 bases and J dropped 0 bases, with 6 bases sitting between them. The CDR3 extends over 14 amino acids. The germline V gene has CDR1 MNHEY and CDR2 SMNVEV (reference sequence). The CDR3 bases are TGTGCCAGCAGTTTATCCCGGCACTCCTACGAGCAGTACTTC. It specifies CASSLSRHSYEQYF.

The chain combines TRBV2 with TRBJ1-1; D remains ambiguous. This CDR3 region has 13 residues. Germline V gene lookup returns CDR1 SNHLY and CDR2 FYNNEI. With 4 bases removed from V and 1 base from J, the gap between germline ends came to 7 bases. The CDR3 region has the DNA TGTGCCAGCAGTGTTAACAGGAACACTGAAGCTTTCTTT. Residues: CASSVNRNTEAFF.

The genes are TRBV5-1 and TRBJ1-1; TRBD1 might be the D (6 bases). Trimming shortened V by 5 bases and J by 7 bases, and 18 bases separated the two germline ends. The CDR3 length is 14 residues. Looked up from germline, CDR1 is SGHRS and CDR2 is YFSETQ. The CDR3 region is CASSIGGGYSEAFF. In DNA, the CDR3 is TGCGCCAGCAGTATTGGAGGGGGGTACAGTGAAGCTTTCTTT.

The chain links TRBV11-2 to TRBJ1-1; maybe TRBD1 (5 bases). The germline V and J ends were trimmed by 5 bases and 1 base, with 11 bases remaining between them. Germline CDR1 reads SGHAT; CDR2 reads FQNNGV. The CDR3 consists of 14 residues. The CDR3 DNA is TGTGCCAGCAGCCGACAGCGAGGGAACACTGAAGCTTTCTTT. Amino acid sequence: CASSRQRGNTEAFF.

The chain has TRBV19 and TRBJ2-1, with TRBD1 identical over 7 bases. The CDR3 consists of 12 residues. The junction had 0 bases not matched to a gene; V was cut back by 1 base and J by 9 bases. Germline loops: CDR1 LNHDA, CDR2 SQIVND (reference sequence). The CDR3 loop reads CASSIGTGEQFF. As DNA, the CDR3 is TGTGCCAGTAGTATAGGGACAGGTGAGCAGTTCTTC.

The sample holds a few counts of this clone. The chain recombines TRBV7-2 with TRBJ1-3, with D possibly matching TRBD1 (5 bases). The ends were cut back, 5 bases at V and 0 bases at J, with 23 bases in the middle. The CDR3 totals 19 residues. Germline CDR1 is SGHTA and CDR2 is FQGNSA. The CDR3 region is CASSPRLFPGRASGNTIYF. The CDR3 region has the DNA TGTGCCAGCAGCCCCCGTTTGTTCCCCGGCAGGGCCTCTGGAAACACCATATATTTT.

The chain is built from TRBV11-2 and TRBJ2-6, with D perhaps matching TRBD1 (5 bases). Germline lookup yields CDR1 SGHAT and CDR2 FQNNGV. The CDR3 contains 15 residues. V was pared by 6 bases and J by 0 bases, with 9 bases between. The CDR3: CASSPDISGANVLTF. CDR3 coding DNA: TGTGCCAGCAGTCCGGACATCTCTGGGGCCAACGTCCTGACTTTC.

V and J are TRBV28 and TRBJ1-4, with D tentatively TRBD1 (6 bases). This CDR3 is 15 amino acids long. In germline, CDR1 is MDHEN, CDR2 SYDVKM. V was clipped by 5 bases and J by 5 bases, with 15 bases between them. The CDR3 region is CASSGGQHPNEKLFF. CDR3 DNA: TGTGCCAGCAGTGGCGGACAGCACCCGAATGAAAAACTGTTTTTT. Filled out from reference TRBV28 and TRBJ1-4, the complete variable domain reads DVKVTQSSRYLVKRTGEKVFLECVQDMDHENMFWYRQDPGLGLRLIYFSYDVKMKEKGDIPEGYSVSREKKERFSLILESASTNQTSMYLCASSGGQHPNEKLFFGSGTQLSVL.

The CDR3: CASSEGLTAGEQYF. In DNA form, the CDR3 reads TGTGCCAGCTCCGAAGGTCTTACAGCGGGGGAGCAGTACTTC. V and J are TRBV18 and TRBJ2-7; 7 bases are shared with TRBD2. CDR1 and CDR2 (germline): KGHSH, LQKENI. J gave up 7 bases and V 6 bases, and 12 bases lay outside the gene matches. CDR3 length: 14 residues.

The genes are TRBV5-4 and TRBJ2-7; D may be TRBD1 (5 bases). Germline CDR1 reads SGHNT; CDR2 reads YYREEE (reference sequence). Between the trimmed V and J ends, which lost 1 base and 1 base, there was a span of 6 bases. The CDR3 spans 13 residues. DNA of the CDR3: TGTGCCAGCAGCTTGAGGGGTTCCTACGAGCAGTACTTC. This encodes CASSLRGSYEQYF.

The rearrangement links TRBV29-1 to TRBJ2-3, with 8 nucleotides matching TRBD2. This CDR3 region has 13 residues. V dropped 6 bases and J dropped 2; count of bases not matched to a gene: 4. Germline V gene data show CDR1 as SQVTM and CDR2 as ANQGSEA. The CDR3 spells CSVSGSITDTQYF. The CDR3 region has the DNA TGCAGCGTAAGCGGGAGTATCACAGATACGCAGTATTTT.